This TCR beta chain was captured by sequencing in a study of CD8 T cells in ankylosing spondylitis. General study results and limits: Characteristic of ankylosing spondylitis blood, it appeared, was a TCR beta motif comprising several highly homologous variants. Disease-linked clones were CD8+ and relatively rare in peripheral blood.

By quantitative 5'-RACE with molecular barcodes, the TCR beta libraries were made. TCRdb ran MiXCR on the 5' RACE reads and lists one entry per CDR3 protein. The data show about 160,000 distinct CDR3 sequences, with approximately 9% seen just once and about 16% held by the top ten. V was clipped by 7 bases and J by 4 bases; unmatched bases: 3. CDR3 length: 13 residues. Germline values: CDR1 KGHDR, CDR2 SFDVKD. In its sample, this clonotype was seen many times. Antigen unknown. The V call is TRBV24-1, the J call TRBJ1-5, with TRBD1 identical over 7 bases. Sequencing used blood, either unsorted or a sorted T cell fraction (not recorded which). The clonotype comes from a female donor with ankylosing spondylitis or in good health (not recorded which). The CDR3 nucleotides read TGTGCCACCAGGTCGGGACAGAATCAGCCCCAGCATTTT. The encoded protein is CATRSGQNQPQHF.